This entry features one T cell receptor (beta chain) sequence. Germline CDR1 and CDR2: SGHTA and FQGTGA. V lost 1 base, J lost 5 bases, and 7 bases lay in between. The CDR3 is 13 residues long. Sequencing was performed with immunoSEQ multiplex PCR; in TCRdb, only in-frame clones are kept and a portion is missing. The table has about 2.2 million clones, around 93% seen once; the top ten hold more than 1.5%. These data come from a study of shared clonotypes between healthy human individuals. Terminally differentiated effector memory CD45RA+ cells were excluded by CCR7 positive selection of CD45RO-negative cells.

The specimen sequenced was naive CD8+ T cells from PBMCs. The J gene is TRBJ2-3, the V gene TRBV7-3, with D perhaps matching TRBD1 or TRBD2 (5 bases each). This receptor was obtained from a man between 18 and 29 years old in good health. Some clones in this sample may be carry-over from other donors' samples. The CDR3 is CASSLKGRDTQYF. The CDR3 DNA is TGTGCCAGCAGCTTAAAGGGACGAGATACGCAGTATTTT.